The 28 T cell receptor beta chains given below trace back to one sample, sequenced in a study of blood T cell repertoires in COVID-19. Produced via immunoSEQ multiplex PCR; TCRdb's table is partial and in-frame only. There are fewer than 300,000 clones in the sample; 91% occur only once, and over 2% lies in the top ten. The sequenced sample consisted of peripheral blood. All receptors come from a young woman with COVID-19, enrolled during active disease.

This clone was counted between two and nine times. The gene calls are TRBV7-2 and TRBJ2-7, with TRBD2 identical over 8 bases. With 5 bases clipped from V and 1 base from J, the junction kept 10 bases outside the gene matches. This CDR3 is built from 16 residues. The germline CDR1 and CDR2 sequences are SGHTA and FQGNSA. The CDR3 DNA sequence: TGTGCCAGCAGCCGTCGGTCTAGCGGGTCGTCCTACGAGCAGTACTTC. Translating it yields CASSRRSSGSSYEQYF.

V and J are TRBV6-1 and TRBJ2-7; D perhaps matches TRBD2 (5 bases). Germline V gene lookup returns CDR1 MNHNS and CDR2 SASEGT. V was clipped by 3 bases and J by 2 bases, with 11 bases between them. The CDR3 is 14 amino acids. The CDR3 reads CASSEVGEAYEQYF. CDR3 DNA: TGTGCCAGCAGTGAGGTGGGAGAGGCCTACGAGCAGTACTTC.

The chain couples TRBV19 to TRBJ2-1; D possibly corresponds to TRBD2 (6 bases). The CDR3 is 13 amino acids. Germline loops: CDR1 LNHDA, CDR2 SQIVND (reference sequence). V lost 8 bases, J lost 9 bases, and 17 bases lay in between. The CDR3 DNA is TGTGCCAGTTCCCCCACCGAGGGAGGTGAGCAGTTCTTC. Amino acid sequence: CASSPTEGGEQFF.

The rearrangement uses TRBV5-4 and TRBJ1-2, with 11 bases lining up with TRBD1. CDR1 and CDR2 (germline): SGHNT, YYREEE (reference sequence). V trimming: 0 bases; J trimming: 8 bases; junction bases outside the gene matches: 15. The CDR3 runs 18 residues. The CDR3 spells CASSLVSGTGGPLGGYTF. The CDR3 nucleotides read TGTGCCAGCAGCTTGGTTTCAGGGACAGGGGGGCCTTTGGGAGGCTACACCTTC.

This chain joins TRBV27 and TRBJ1-1, with D hard to call. The CDR3 totals 16 residues. CDR1 and CDR2 (germline): MNHEY, SMNVEV (reference sequence). Trimming stripped 5 bases from V and 0 bases from J, with 16 bases between. The CDR3 nucleotides are TGTGCCAGCAGTCGACTCGGCCCCGCGATGAACACTGAAGCTTTCTTT. This codes for CASSRLGPAMNTEAFF.

The chain combines TRBV6-5 with TRBJ1-5; D ambiguous. Germline lookup yields CDR1 MNHEY and CDR2 SVGAGI. The germline V and J ends were trimmed by 2 bases and 0 bases, with 8 bases remaining between them. There are 15 residues in the CDR3. In DNA, the CDR3 is TGTGCCAGCAGTTACGCGGTAAATAGCAATCAGCCCCAGCATTTT. It yields the protein CASSYAVNSNQPQHF.

The chain is built from TRBV5-1 and TRBJ2-5; weak D call: TRBD2 (6 bases). Germline CDR1 is SGHRS and CDR2 is YFSETQ. The CDR3 has 16 amino acids. Trimming took 0 bases from V and 3 from J, leaving 15 bases between them. For the CDR3, the DNA is TGCGCCAGCAGCTTGGGCCCCGGGGGAGGAGAAGAGACCCAGTACTTC. Its protein is CASSLGPGGGEETQYF.

The rearrangement uses TRBV6-2 or TRBV6-3 and TRBJ2-5, with 11 bases fitting TRBD2. Looked up from germline, CDR1 is MNHEY and CDR2 is SVGEGT. The CDR3 has 16 amino acids. The junction had 10 bases not matched to a gene; V was cut back by 6 bases and J by 4 bases. CDR3 sequence reads: CASSPGTSGTVETQYF. The CDR3 DNA sequence: TGTGCCAGCAGCCCAGGGACTAGCGGTACCGTAGAGACCCAGTACTTC.

The chain carries TRBV9 and TRBJ1-1; D not certain. Trimming cost V 3 bases and J 8 bases, with 14 bases left between them. Germline V CDR1 and CDR2: SGDLS, YYNGEE. The CDR3 totals 13 residues. The CDR3 region is CASSGTVTGEAFF. In nucleotides, the CDR3 is TGTGCCAGCAGCGGGACGGTTACGGGGGAAGCTTTCTTT.

The chain employs TRBV13 and TRBJ1-6; D gene uncertain. Germline V CDR1 and CDR2: PRHDT, FYEKMQ (reference sequence). Trimming pared 5 bases from V and 9 bases from J, leaving 17 bases between. The CDR3 extends over 15 amino acids. The CDR3 DNA reads TGTGCCAGCAGCCCACTGGGAGGGCGTAGTTCACCCCTCCACTTT. It encodes CASSPLGGRSSPLHF.

J is TRBJ2-1 and V is TRBV7-3, with 7 bases fitting TRBD2. V was pared by 2 bases and J by 0 bases, with 4 bases of the junction left unmatched. In germline, CDR1 is SGHTA, CDR2 FQGTGA. CDR3 size: 16 residues. This chain's CDR3 is CASSLWGGSSYNEQFF. The DNA of the CDR3 is TGTGCCAGCAGCTTATGGGGCGGGAGCTCCTACAATGAGCAGTTCTTC.

The chain recombines TRBV10-3 with TRBJ2-7; 8 positions agree with TRBD2. In germline, CDR1 is ENHRY, CDR2 SYGVKD. This CDR3 region has 15 residues. V lost 7 bases, J lost 3 bases, and 11 bases stayed unmatched. CDR3 nucleotide sequence: TGTGCCATCACAAGGCAGCGGGAGAATTACTACGAGCAGTACTTC. Its protein product is CAITRQRENYYEQYF.

The J gene is TRBJ2-1, the V gene TRBV29-1, with TRBD1 identical over 12 bases. J was trimmed by 9 bases and V by 3 bases; bases with no gene match: 6. There are 14 residues in the CDR3. Germline-derived CDR1 and CDR2 are SQVTM and ANQGSEA. The CDR3 DNA reads as TGCAGCGTTGAGGGACAGGGGGCGAGTTCTGAGCAGTTCTTC. Its protein is CSVEGQGASSEQFF.

The chain couples TRBV19 to TRBJ2-3; 8 nucleotides align to TRBD2. Germline V gene data show CDR1 as LNHDA and CDR2 as SQIVND (reference sequence). V lost 5 bases to trimming and J lost 5 bases; unmatched junction nucleotides: 9. The length of the CDR3 is 15 residues. CDR3 DNA: TGTGCCAGTAGTCTGCGGGGGGTAGGGTTAGATACGCAGTATTTT. This translates into CASSLRGVGLDTQYF.

The chain combines TRBV19 with TRBJ2-5, with 9 positions matching TRBD1. With V trimmed by 5 bases and J by 1 base, 5 bases remained unmatched. The germline V gene has CDR1 LNHDA and CDR2 SQIVND (reference sequence). The CDR3 contains 15 residues. The CDR3 spells CASSPLGQGQETQYF. The CDR3 DNA reads TGTGCCAGTAGTCCCTTGGGACAGGGCCAAGAGACCCAGTACTTC.

This clone was picked up a small number of times. The chain uses TRBV9 and TRBJ1-2; no reliable D call. With 4 bases removed from V and 8 bases from J, the gap between germline ends came to 18 bases. CDR3 size: 14 residues. Germline lookup yields CDR1 SGDLS and CDR2 YYNGEE. CDR3 residues: CASSPTVGVQGYTF. The CDR3 DNA follows: TGTGCCAGCAGCCCCACAGTCGGGGTACAGGGCTACACCTTC.

The rearrangement uses TRBV7-8 and TRBJ1-5; 11 bases are shared with TRBD1. V trimming: 0 bases; J trimming: 4 bases; junction bases outside the gene matches: 8. The germline V gene has CDR1 SGHVS and CDR2 FQNEAQ. This CDR3 comprises 18 residues. The CDR3 DNA follows: TGTGCCAGCAGCTTAGCGTATTCAGGGACAGGGGGGAATCAGCCCCAGCATTTT. Its protein product is CASSLAYSGTGGNQPQHF.

This clone was detected only a few times. The chain joins TRBV24-1 to TRBJ1-1; 9 nucleotides match TRBD1. The CDR3 is 13 amino acids. Trimming removed 9 bases from V and 4 bases from J; junction bases left unmatched: 5. CDR1 is KGHDR and CDR2 is SFDVKD in the germline V gene. The CDR3 bases are TGTGCCACCGAGGACAGGGGCACCACTGAAGCTTTCTTT. Translating gives CATEDRGTTEAFF.

V usage is TRBV27 and J usage is TRBJ1-1; 10 bases fit TRBD1. The junction had 13 bases not matched to a gene; V was cut back by 5 bases and J by 4 bases. This CDR3 has 17 amino acids. Germline assignment: CDR1 MNHEY and CDR2 SMNVEV (reference sequence). CDR3 nucleotides: TGTGCCAGCAGTCCTATACGGGGGACAGGGGTAAGCACTGAAGCTTTCTTT. Translated, it gives CASSPIRGTGVSTEAFF.

The chain employs TRBV20-1 and TRBJ1-1, with TRBD1 identical over 7 bases. CDR3 size: 13 residues. Germline CDR1 and CDR2: DFQATT and SNEGSKA (reference sequence). The J segment lost 5 bases and the V segment lost 3 bases, leaving 6 bases of the junction unmatched. The CDR3, as DNA: TGCAGTGCTAGTTGGCAGGGGGAAACTGAAGCTTTCTTT. Its translation: CSASWQGETEAFF.

The chain couples TRBV2 to TRBJ1-4; perhaps TRBD1 as D (5 bases). This CDR3 spans 14 amino acids. Trimming left V 3 bases short and J 8 bases short, with 13 bases between. Germline CDR1 reads SNHLY; CDR2 reads FYNNEI. The CDR3 nucleotides are TGTGCCAGCAGTGACAGGGCCTTGGACGAAAAACTGTTTTTT. Translated, it gives CASSDRALDEKLFF.

The chain links TRBV5-5 to TRBJ1-1; 7 bases match TRBD1. The CDR3 extends over 14 amino acids. CDR1 is SGHKS and CDR2 is YYEKEE in the germline V gene (reference sequence). The ends lost 1 base at V and 7 bases at J; junction bases unmatched: 7. CDR3 bases: TGTGCCAGCAGCTTGCCGGCAGGGGGAGGTGAAGCTTTCTTT. This sequence encodes CASSLPAGGGEAFF.

The chain carries TRBV29-1 and TRBJ2-3; possibly TRBD2 for D (6 bases). The CDR3 is 13 residues long. Germline V gives CDR1 SQVTM, CDR2 ANQGSEA. Between the trimmed V and J ends, which lost 6 bases and 2 bases, there was a span of 12 bases. The CDR3 loop is CSVRLVFTDTQYF. CDR3 bases: TGCAGCGTACGACTAGTTTTCACAGATACGCAGTATTTT.

The chain carries TRBV6-1 and TRBJ2-7, with D possibly being TRBD2 (5 bases). The V end lost 2 bases, the J end lost 3 bases, and 20 bases lay between the germline ends. This CDR3 is 17 amino acids long. Per germline, CDR1 MNHNS and CDR2 SASEGT. The CDR3 region has the DNA TGTGCCAGCAGTGAAAAGAAGGGAACGGGATCTTTCTACGAGCAGTACTTC. Amino acids: CASSEKKGTGSFYEQYF.

The chain joins TRBV24-1 to TRBJ1-5; D is possibly TRBD1 (5 bases). This CDR3 is built from 13 residues. Trimming took off 6 bases at V and 6 bases at J, with 11 bases between the two ends. From germline, CDR1 is KGHDR and CDR2 SFDVKD. CDR3 loop: CATSRGGGQPQHF. CDR3 sequence (DNA): TGTGCCACCAGTCGGGGGGGAGGTCAGCCCCAGCATTTT.

The chain is built from TRBV28 and TRBJ1-5; D remains unclear. The CDR3 is 12 residues long. V lost 5 bases, J lost 7 bases, and 9 bases lay in between. Per the germline V gene, CDR1 is MDHEN and CDR2 is SYDVKM. CDR3 sequence (DNA): TGTGCCAGCAGTCCCCCGGTCCAGCCCCAGCATTTT. Translated, it gives CASSPPVQPQHF.

This chain uses TRBV25-1 with TRBJ2-5; TRBD2 agrees at 11 bases. Looked up from germline, CDR1 is MGHDK and CDR2 is SYGVNS. The J segment lost 1 base and the V segment lost 2 bases, leaving 6 bases of the junction unmatched. CDR3 size: 17 residues. CDR3 in DNA: TGTGCCAGCAGTGAAGGACTAGCGGGTTTTACCCAAGAGACCCAGTACTTC. Protein: CASSEGLAGFTQETQYF.

The genes are TRBV6-2 or TRBV6-3 and TRBJ2-7, with TRBD1 as a possible D gene (5 bases). Germline lookup yields CDR1 MNHEY and CDR2 SVGEGT. V gave up 2 bases and J gave up 1 base, with 12 bases separating them. The CDR3 is 15 residues long. Here the CDR3 reads CASSYGAGLSYEQYF. CDR3 nucleotide sequence: TGTGCCAGCAGTTACGGTGCAGGGCTGTCCTACGAGCAGTACTTC.